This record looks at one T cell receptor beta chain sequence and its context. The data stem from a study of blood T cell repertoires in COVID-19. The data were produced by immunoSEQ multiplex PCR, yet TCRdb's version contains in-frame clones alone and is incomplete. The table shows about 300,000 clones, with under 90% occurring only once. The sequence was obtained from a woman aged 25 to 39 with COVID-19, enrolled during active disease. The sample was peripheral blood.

The CDR3 nucleotides are TGCGCCAGCAGCCGACACCCGGGACAGGGAACTTCACCCCTCCACTTT. It encodes CASSRHPGQGTSPLHF. This rearrangement joins TRBV4-3 to TRBJ1-6, with 9 bases lining up with TRBD1. The germline V gene encodes CDR1 LGHNA and CDR2 YSLEER. This CDR3 is built from 16 residues. V lost 4 bases, J lost 9 bases, and 10 bases stayed unmatched.